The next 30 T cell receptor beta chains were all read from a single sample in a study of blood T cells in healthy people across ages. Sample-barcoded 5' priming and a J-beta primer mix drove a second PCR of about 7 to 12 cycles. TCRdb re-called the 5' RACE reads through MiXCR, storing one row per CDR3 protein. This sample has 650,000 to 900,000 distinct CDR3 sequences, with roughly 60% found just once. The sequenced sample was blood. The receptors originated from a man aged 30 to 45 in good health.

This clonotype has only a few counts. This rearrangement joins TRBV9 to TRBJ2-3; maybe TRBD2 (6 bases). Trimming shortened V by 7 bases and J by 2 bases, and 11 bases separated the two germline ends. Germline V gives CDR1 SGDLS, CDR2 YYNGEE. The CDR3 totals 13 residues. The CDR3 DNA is TGTGCCAGCGGGGGGTCTATCACAGATACGCAGTATTTT. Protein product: CASGGSITDTQYF.

CDR3 protein: CASSVAEDNYGYTF. The CDR3 DNA is TGTGCCAGCAGTGTAGCGGAGGATAACTATGGCTACACCTTC. The genes are TRBV25-1 and TRBJ1-2; D call uncertain. With 4 bases removed from V and 1 base from J, the gap between germline ends came to 10 bases. Germline-derived CDR1 and CDR2 are MGHDK and SYGVNS. The CDR3 runs to 14 residues.

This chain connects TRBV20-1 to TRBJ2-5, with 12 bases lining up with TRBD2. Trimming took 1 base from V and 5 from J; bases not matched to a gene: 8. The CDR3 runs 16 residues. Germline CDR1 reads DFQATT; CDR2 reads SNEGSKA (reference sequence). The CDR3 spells CSARASGGAGRETQYF. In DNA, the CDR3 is TGCAGTGCTAGAGCTAGCGGGGGGGCAGGAAGGGAGACCCAGTACTTC.

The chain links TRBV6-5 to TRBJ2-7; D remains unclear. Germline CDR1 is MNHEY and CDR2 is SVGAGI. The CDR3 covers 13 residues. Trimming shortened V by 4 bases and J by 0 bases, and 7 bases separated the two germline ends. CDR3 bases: TGTGCCAGCAGTTTGGAATACTCCTACGAGCAGTACTTC. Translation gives CASSLEYSYEQYF.

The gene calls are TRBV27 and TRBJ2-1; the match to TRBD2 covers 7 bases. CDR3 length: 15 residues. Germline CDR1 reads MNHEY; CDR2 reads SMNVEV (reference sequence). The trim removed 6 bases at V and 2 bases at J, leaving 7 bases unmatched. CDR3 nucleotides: TGTGCCAGCAGCACACGGGGAGGGACCTACAATGAGCAGTTCTTC. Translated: CASSTRGGTYNEQFF.

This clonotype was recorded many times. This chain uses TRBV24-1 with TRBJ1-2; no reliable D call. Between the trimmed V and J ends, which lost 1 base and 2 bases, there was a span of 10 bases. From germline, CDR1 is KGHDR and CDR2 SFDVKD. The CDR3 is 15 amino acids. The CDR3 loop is CATSDFAEGNYGYTF. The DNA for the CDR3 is TGTGCCACCAGTGATTTCGCTGAAGGAAACTATGGCTACACCTTC.

CDR3 nucleotides: TGTGCCAGCAGTTTATGGGACGGCGCCTACGAGCAGTACTTC. Amino acid sequence: CASSLWDGAYEQYF. The chain uses TRBV12-3 or TRBV12-4 and TRBJ2-7; D may be TRBD1 or TRBD2 (5 bases each). Deletions cut 2 bases from V and 2 bases from J, with 10 bases between. This CDR3 region has 14 residues.

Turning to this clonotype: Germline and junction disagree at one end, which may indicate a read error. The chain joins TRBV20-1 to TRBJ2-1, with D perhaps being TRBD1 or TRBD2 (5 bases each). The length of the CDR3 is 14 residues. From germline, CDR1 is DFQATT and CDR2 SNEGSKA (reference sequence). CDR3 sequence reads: CSARDLLGVGERFF. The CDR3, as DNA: TGCAGTGCTAGAGATCTATTGGGGGTTGGTGAGCGGTTCTTC.

CDR3 amino acids: CASTLGTVNTDTQYF. The CDR3 DNA follows: TGTGCCAGCACCCTGGGGACAGTTAACACAGATACGCAGTATTTT. The rearrangement links TRBV28 to TRBJ2-3; TRBD1 aligns across 7 bases. The CDR3 is 15 amino acids. The germline V gene has CDR1 MDHEN and CDR2 SYDVKM. V shed 7 bases, J shed 2 bases, and the junction held 9 bases outside the gene matches.

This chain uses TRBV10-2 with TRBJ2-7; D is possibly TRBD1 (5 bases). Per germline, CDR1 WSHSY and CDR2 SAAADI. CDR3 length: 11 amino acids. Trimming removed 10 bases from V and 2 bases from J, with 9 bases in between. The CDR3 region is CATGHPYEQYF. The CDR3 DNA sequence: TGCGCCACTGGACATCCCTACGAGCAGTACTTC.

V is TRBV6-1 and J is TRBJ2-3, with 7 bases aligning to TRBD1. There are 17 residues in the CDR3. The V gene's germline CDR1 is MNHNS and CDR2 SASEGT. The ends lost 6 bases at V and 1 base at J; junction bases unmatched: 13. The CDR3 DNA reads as TGTGCCAGCAGCCCAGGGACAGCTGACCGTCGCACAGATACGCAGTATTTT. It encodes CASSPGTADRRTDTQYF.

The CDR3 DNA reads TGTGCCAGCAGTGACTCGAGGGGGACGGGTTCACCCCTCCACTTT. This sequence encodes CASSDSRGTGSPLHF. The chain carries TRBV6-4 and TRBJ1-6, with D possibly being TRBD1 (6 bases). CDR1 is MRHNA and CDR2 is SNTAGT in the germline V gene. Trimming removed 0 bases at V and 9 bases at J, with 12 bases between. The CDR3 length is 15 residues.

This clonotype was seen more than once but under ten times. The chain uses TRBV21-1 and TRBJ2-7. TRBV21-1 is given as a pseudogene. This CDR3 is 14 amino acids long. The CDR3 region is CASSYSAASYEQYF. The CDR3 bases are TGTGCCAGCAGTTACTCGGCAGCTTCCTACGAGCAGTACTTC.

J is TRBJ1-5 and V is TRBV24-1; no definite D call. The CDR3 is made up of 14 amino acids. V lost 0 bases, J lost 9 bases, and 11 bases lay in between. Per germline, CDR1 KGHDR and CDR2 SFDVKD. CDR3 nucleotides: TGTGCCACCAGTGATTTGGATCTGGTTAGGCCCCAGCATTTT. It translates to CATSDLDLVRPQHF.

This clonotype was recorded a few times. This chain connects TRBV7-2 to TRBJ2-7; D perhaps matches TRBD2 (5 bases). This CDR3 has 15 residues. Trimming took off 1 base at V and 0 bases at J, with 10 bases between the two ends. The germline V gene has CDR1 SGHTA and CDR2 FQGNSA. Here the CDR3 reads CASSLGLAGSYEQYF. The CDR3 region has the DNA TGTGCCAGCAGCTTAGGTCTAGCTGGCTCCTACGAGCAGTACTTC.

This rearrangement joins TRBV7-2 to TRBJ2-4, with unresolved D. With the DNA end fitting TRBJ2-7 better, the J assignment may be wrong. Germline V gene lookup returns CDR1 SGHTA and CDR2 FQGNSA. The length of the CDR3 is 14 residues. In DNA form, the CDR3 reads TGTGCCAGCAGCTTAGTCGGCAGGCACAACGAGCAGTACTTC. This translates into CASSLVGRHNEQYF.

In nucleotides, the CDR3 is TGCGCCAGCAGCCAGGCCACAGGGAAGCCCTACAATGAGCAGTTCTTC. It yields the protein CASSQATGKPYNEQFF. The chain is built from TRBV4-3 and TRBJ2-1; the D gene is possibly TRBD1 (6 bases). The CDR3 length is 16 residues. V was cut by 3 bases and J by 2 bases, with 14 bases left in between. In germline, CDR1 is LGHNA, CDR2 YSLEER.

CDR3: CSAPGVRGDTNYGYTF. CDR3 DNA: TGCAGTGCCCCCGGGGTCAGGGGAGACACTAACTATGGCTACACCTTC. The chain employs TRBV20-1 and TRBJ1-2, with D tentatively TRBD1 (6 bases). The germline V and J ends were trimmed by 6 bases and 0 bases, with 20 bases remaining between them. Germline CDR1 reads DFQATT; CDR2 reads SNEGSKA (reference sequence). The CDR3 has 16 residues.

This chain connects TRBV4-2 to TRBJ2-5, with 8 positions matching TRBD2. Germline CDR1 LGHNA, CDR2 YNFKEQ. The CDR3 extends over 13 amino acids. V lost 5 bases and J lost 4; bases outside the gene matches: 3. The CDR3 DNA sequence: TGTGCCAGCAGCACGGGGGGGCTAGAGACCCAGTACTTC. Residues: CASSTGGLETQYF.

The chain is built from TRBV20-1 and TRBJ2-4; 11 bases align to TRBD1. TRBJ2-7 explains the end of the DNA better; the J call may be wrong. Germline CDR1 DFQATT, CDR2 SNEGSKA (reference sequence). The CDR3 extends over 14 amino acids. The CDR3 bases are TGCAGTGCTAGGGACCCGGGACAGGGGGTCGAGCAGTACTTC. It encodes CSARDPGQGVEQYF.

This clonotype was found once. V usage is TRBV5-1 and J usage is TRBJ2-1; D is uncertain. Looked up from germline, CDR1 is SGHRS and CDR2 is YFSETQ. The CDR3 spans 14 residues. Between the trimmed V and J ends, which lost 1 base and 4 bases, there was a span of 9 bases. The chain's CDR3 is CASSLSWAYNEQFF. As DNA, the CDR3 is TGCGCCAGCAGCTTGAGTTGGGCATACAATGAGCAGTTCTTC.

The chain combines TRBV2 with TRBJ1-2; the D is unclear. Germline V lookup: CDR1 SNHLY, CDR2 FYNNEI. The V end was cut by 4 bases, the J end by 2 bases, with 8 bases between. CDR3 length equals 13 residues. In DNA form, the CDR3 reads TGTGCCAGCAGTGGTGAGAACAACTATGGCTACACCTTC. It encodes CASSGENNYGYTF.

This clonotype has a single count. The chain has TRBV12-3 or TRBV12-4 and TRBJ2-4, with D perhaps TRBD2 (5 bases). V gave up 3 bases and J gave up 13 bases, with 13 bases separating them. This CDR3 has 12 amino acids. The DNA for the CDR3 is TGTGCCAGCAGTTTGTGGAGGCAAGTGCAGTACTTC. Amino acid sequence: CASSLWRQVQYF.

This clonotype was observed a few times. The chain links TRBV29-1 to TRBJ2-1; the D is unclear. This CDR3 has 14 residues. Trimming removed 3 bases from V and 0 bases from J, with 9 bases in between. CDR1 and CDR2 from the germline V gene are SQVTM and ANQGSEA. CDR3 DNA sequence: TGCAGCGTTGAGTCCGGCAGCTCCTACAATGAGCAGTTCTTC. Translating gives CSVESGSSYNEQFF.

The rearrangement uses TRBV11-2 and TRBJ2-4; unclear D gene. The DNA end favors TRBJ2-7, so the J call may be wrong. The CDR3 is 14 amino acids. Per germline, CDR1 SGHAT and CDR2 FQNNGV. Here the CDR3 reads CASSFFQMAYEQYF. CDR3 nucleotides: TGTGCCAGCAGCTTTTTCCAAATGGCCTACGAGCAGTACTTC.

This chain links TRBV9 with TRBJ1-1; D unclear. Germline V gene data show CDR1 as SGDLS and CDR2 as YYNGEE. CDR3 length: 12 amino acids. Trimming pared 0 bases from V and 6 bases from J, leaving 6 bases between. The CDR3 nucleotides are TGTGCCAGCAGCGTAGGAGGATCTGAAGCTTTCTTT. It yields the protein CASSVGGSEAFF. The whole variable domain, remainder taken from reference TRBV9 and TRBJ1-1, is DSGVTQTPKHLITATGQRVTLRCSPRSGDLSVYWYQQSLDQGLQFLIQYYNGEERAKGNILERFSAQQFPDLHSELNLSSLELGDSALYFCASSVGGSEAFFGQGTRLTVV.

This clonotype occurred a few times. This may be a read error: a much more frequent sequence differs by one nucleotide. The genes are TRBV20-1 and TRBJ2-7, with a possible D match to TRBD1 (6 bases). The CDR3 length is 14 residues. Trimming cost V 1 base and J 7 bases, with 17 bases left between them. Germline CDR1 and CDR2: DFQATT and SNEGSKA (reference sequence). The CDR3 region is CSARVWDTYNEQYF. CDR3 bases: TGCAGTGCTAGAGTATGGGACACATACAATGAGCAGTACTTC.

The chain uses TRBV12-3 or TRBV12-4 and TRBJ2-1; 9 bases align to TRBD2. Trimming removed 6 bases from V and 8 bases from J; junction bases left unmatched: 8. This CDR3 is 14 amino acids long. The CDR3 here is CASSRGTSIYEQFF. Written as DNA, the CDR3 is TGTGCCAGCAGCCGCGGGACTAGCATTTATGAGCAGTTCTTC.

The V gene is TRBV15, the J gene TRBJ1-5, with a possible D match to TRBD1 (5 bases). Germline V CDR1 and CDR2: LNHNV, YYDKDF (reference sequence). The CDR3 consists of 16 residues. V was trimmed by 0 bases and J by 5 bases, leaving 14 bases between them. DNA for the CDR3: TGTGCCACCAGCAGAGATCGGGGGTCCAGATATCAGCCCCAGCATTTT. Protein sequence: CATSRDRGSRYQPQHF.

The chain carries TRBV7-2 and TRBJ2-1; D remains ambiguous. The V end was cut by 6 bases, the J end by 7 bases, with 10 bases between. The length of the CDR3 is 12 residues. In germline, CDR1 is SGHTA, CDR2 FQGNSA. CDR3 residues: CASRLVENEQFF. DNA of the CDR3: TGTGCCAGCAGACTGGTAGAGAATGAGCAGTTCTTC.